What follows are 10 T cell receptor beta chains derived from one specimen sequenced in a study of blood T cell repertoires in COVID-19. Sequenced by immunoSEQ multiplex PCR; TCRdb stores in-frame clones only, minus some. The sample holds 150,000 to 200,000 clones, 75% to 90% seen once. The specimen sequenced was PBMCs or T cells enriched from blood (not recorded which). These receptors were collected from a young woman who had recovered from COVID-19.

This clone was detected once. This rearrangement joins TRBV5-4 to TRBJ2-7; the D gene is possibly TRBD2 (6 bases). The V end lost 5 bases, the J end lost 4 bases, and 22 bases lay between the germline ends. CDR3 size: 16 residues. Per the germline V gene, CDR1 is SGHNT and CDR2 is YYREEE (reference sequence). In DNA form, the CDR3 reads TGTGCCAGCAGTACTAATGTTCGGGGGTTCAGATACGAGCAGTACTTC. Translated, it gives CASSTNVRGFRYEQYF.

V usage is TRBV5-4 and J usage is TRBJ2-2; TRBD2 agrees at 8 bases. V lost 0 bases and J lost 5; bases outside the gene matches: 6. The CDR3 covers 16 residues. From germline, CDR1 is SGHNT and CDR2 YYREEE (reference sequence). Here the CDR3 reads CASSLGAGVLTGELFF. The CDR3 region has the DNA TGTGCCAGCAGCTTGGGAGCGGGAGTATTAACCGGGGAGCTGTTTTTT. Based on the CDR3 plus reference TRBV5-4 and TRBJ2-2, the full variable domain is ETGVTQSPTHLIKTRGQQVTLRCSSQSGHNTVSWYQQALGQGPQFIFQYYREEENGRGNFPPRFSGLQFPNYSSELNVNALELDDSALYLCASSLGAGVLTGELFFGEGSRLTVL.

V usage is TRBV11-1 and J usage is TRBJ2-3, with a weak D call TRBD1 (6 bases). V lost 7 bases to trimming and J lost 6 bases, with 17 bases between them. Germline CDR1 SGHAT, CDR2 FQDESV (reference sequence). CDR3 size: 14 residues. Here the CDR3 reads CASTHGQRGDTQYF. The CDR3 DNA follows: TGTGCCAGCACCCATGGACAGAGAGGGGATACGCAGTATTTT.

The chain combines TRBV7-9 with TRBJ2-7; 8 positions agree with TRBD1. Trimming cost V 1 base and J 5 bases; bases outside gene matches: 7. The CDR3 runs 15 residues. Germline V gene data show CDR1 as SEHNR and CDR2 as FQNEAQ (reference sequence). The DNA of the CDR3 is TGTGCCAGCAGCTTAGTGCAGACAGGGGTGGACGAGCAGTACTTC. It translates to CASSLVQTGVDEQYF.

The chain is built from TRBV19 and TRBJ1-1; TRBD1 matches 7 bases. The CDR3 has 15 amino acids. Germline assignment: CDR1 LNHDA and CDR2 SQIVND (reference sequence). V lost 5 bases and J lost 4; bases outside the gene matches: 10. The CDR3 reads CASSLRQGGGTEAFF. CDR3 nucleotides: TGTGCCAGTAGTCTTCGACAGGGTGGTGGCACTGAAGCTTTCTTT.

The chain links TRBV7-2 to TRBJ1-2; the D is unclear. The CDR3 runs 15 residues. Per germline, CDR1 SGHTA and CDR2 FQGNSA. With 6 bases removed from V and 0 bases from J, the gap between germline ends came to 14 bases. The CDR3 region has the DNA TGTGCCAGCAGAACGGGGTCCCCAGCTAACTATGGCTACACCTTC. It translates to CASRTGSPANYGYTF.

This clone was detected only once. The chain links TRBV27 to TRBJ2-5; 10 nucleotides agree with TRBD2. V gave up 6 bases and J gave up 0 bases; unmatched junction bases: 1. The CDR3 extends over 14 amino acids. CDR1 is MNHEY, CDR2 SMNVEV, per germline (reference sequence). This CDR3 reads CASRLAGNQETQYF. The CDR3 bases are TGTGCCAGCAGACTAGCGGGGAACCAAGAGACCCAGTACTTC.

This rearrangement joins TRBV19 to TRBJ2-1; 8 bases agree with TRBD2. Trimming cost V 8 bases and J 10 bases; bases outside gene matches: 16. Germline CDR1 and CDR2: LNHDA and SQIVND (reference sequence). The CDR3 is 15 residues long. The CDR3 nucleotides read TGTGCCAGTCATATAACACCAGCGGGAGTTAGAGAGCAGTTCTTC. This codes for CASHITPAGVREQFF.

V and J are TRBV28 and TRBJ2-2; D might be TRBD2 (6 bases). Germline V gene data show CDR1 as MDHEN and CDR2 as SYDVKM. The length of the CDR3 is 19 residues. Trimming stripped 3 bases from V and 2 bases from J, with 22 bases between. In DNA, the CDR3 is TGTGCCAGCAGTTTTGGTCGTGTGCGGGACGGGGAAAACACCGGGGAGCTGTTTTTT. It specifies CASSFGRVRDGENTGELFF. Based on the CDR3 plus reference TRBV28 and TRBJ2-2, the full variable domain is DVKVTQSSRYLVKRTGEKVFLECVQDMDHENMFWYRQDPGLGLRLIYFSYDVKMKEKGDIPEGYSVSREKKERFSLILESASTNQTSMYLCASSFGRVRDGENTGELFFGEGSRLTVL.

The V and J genes are TRBV3-1 (or the pseudogene TRBV3-2) and TRBJ1-3; 7 nucleotides match TRBD1. CDR1 and CDR2 from the germline V gene are LGHDT and YNNKEL (reference sequence). The CDR3 loop spans 15 amino acids. Trimming cost V 5 bases and J 0 bases; bases outside gene matches: 4. CDR3: CASSSAGGSGNTIYF. In DNA form, the CDR3 reads TGTGCCAGCAGCTCCGCAGGGGGCTCTGGAAACACCATATATTTT.